This T cell receptor (beta chain) was observed in a study of T-cell memory formation after mild COVID-19. As for the study in general: TCR clusters mostly belonged to single donors. Points from the study as a whole: A balance of CD4 and CD8 characterized clones contracting day 15 to 85, whereas later expanders leaned CD4+. Memory from before infection featured some responding clones, which suggests cross-reactive memory joined.

TCRdb re-called the 5' RACE reads through MiXCR, storing one row per CDR3 protein. The repertoire holds 110,000 to 150,000 distinct CDR3 sequences, with roughly 24% as singletons. This clonotype has ten or more counts. The antigen is unknown. Sequenced input: PBMCs or a T cell subset sorted from them (not recorded which). This clonotype originated in an adult woman who had mild COVID-19 (a few samples of this study predate the infection). Cell type and time point are not known.

The CDR3 here is CASSLGQGFYEQYF. In DNA, the CDR3 is TGTGCCAGCAGCTTGGGACAGGGGTTCTACGAGCAGTACTTC. V is TRBV7-3 and J is TRBJ2-7; TRBD1 agrees at 10 bases. Trimming cost V 3 bases and J 3 bases; bases outside gene matches: 2. The CDR3 is made up of 14 amino acids. The V gene's germline CDR1 is SGHTA and CDR2 FQGTGA.